One sample yielded the 15 T cell receptor beta chains listed below, sequenced in a study of blood T cell repertoires in COVID-19. The protocol was immunoSEQ multiplex PCR, while the TCRdb copy is restricted to in-frame clones and leaves out a portion. In the table there are 490,000 or so clones, 88% of which are singletons. Source material: PBMCs or T cells enriched from blood (not recorded which). The receptors were gathered from an older woman who had recovered from COVID-19.

V is TRBV5-1 and J is TRBJ2-4; TRBD2 aligns across 7 bases. This CDR3 is built from 16 residues. V shed 0 bases, J shed 0 bases, and the junction held 3 bases outside the gene matches. Looked up from germline, CDR1 is SGHRS and CDR2 is YFSETQ. This CDR3 reads CASSLGGTIAKNIQYF. CDR3 in DNA: TGCGCCAGCAGCTTGGGGGGGACTATAGCCAAAAACATTCAGTACTTC.

DNA for the CDR3: TGTGCCAGCTCCCCAGGGACAGATAGCAACTATGGCTACACCTTC. This gives the protein CASSPGTDSNYGYTF. V is TRBV18 and J is TRBJ1-2, with TRBD1 matching 7 bases. V shed 6 bases, J shed 2 bases, and the junction held 9 bases outside the gene matches. This CDR3 comprises 15 residues. Germline V CDR1 and CDR2: KGHSH, LQKENI.

The gene calls are TRBV4-1 and TRBJ1-1, with TRBD1 identical over 8 bases. CDR3 size: 15 residues. Germline V gives CDR1 MGHRA, CDR2 YSYEKL. Trimming at V came to 4 bases and at J to 5 bases, leaving 9 bases not matched to a gene. The CDR3 region has the DNA TGCGCCAGCAGCCCTCTCCCAGGGGGCTGGACTGAAGCTTTCTTT. This sequence encodes CASSPLPGGWTEAFF.

The V gene is TRBV6-5, the J gene TRBJ1-1; 8 bases match TRBD1. Germline CDR1 reads MNHEY; CDR2 reads SVGAGI. The CDR3 loop spans 15 amino acids. V was clipped by 2 bases and J by 2 bases; unmatched bases: 4. The CDR3 coding sequence is TGTGCCAGCAGTTACGGACAGGGACTTAACACTGAAGCTTTCTTT. Its protein is CASSYGQGLNTEAFF.

The chain has TRBV5-6 and TRBJ1-1; D remains unclear. The ends were cut back, 0 bases at V and 3 bases at J, with 12 bases in the middle. Germline CDR1 SGHDT, CDR2 YYEEEE. This CDR3 is built from 15 residues. The CDR3 sequence is CASSLGGIGYTEAFF. CDR3 sequence (DNA): TGTGCCAGCAGCTTGGGAGGGATCGGCTACACTGAAGCTTTCTTT.

CDR3: CASSLRGSYEQYF. The CDR3 coding sequence is TGCGCCAGCAGCCTCAGGGGCTCCTACGAGCAGTACTTC. This chain connects TRBV4-1 to TRBJ2-7; weak D call: TRBD1 (6 bases). Germline V lookup: CDR1 MGHRA, CDR2 YSYEKL. The CDR3 is 13 residues long. V was trimmed by 4 bases and J by 0 bases, leaving 7 bases between them.

The chain carries TRBV4-1 and TRBJ1-1, with a weak D call TRBD1 (6 bases). The CDR3 is made up of 15 amino acids. Trimming removed 1 base at V and 6 bases at J, with 15 bases between. Germline V gene data show CDR1 as MGHRA and CDR2 as YSYEKL. The CDR3 spells CASSQVNRVGSEAFF. CDR3 sequence (DNA): TGCGCCAGCAGCCAAGTCAACAGGGTGGGGTCTGAAGCTTTCTTT.

The rearrangement uses TRBV4-2 and TRBJ1-5; D uncertain. The germline V gene encodes CDR1 LGHNA and CDR2 YNFKEQ. The CDR3 is made up of 13 amino acids. Trimming took 0 bases from V and 5 from J, leaving 5 bases between them. The CDR3 is CASSQDPDQPQHF. CDR3 coding DNA: TGTGCCAGCAGCCAAGATCCGGATCAGCCCCAGCATTTT.

This clone came up once. The chain links TRBV28 to TRBJ1-6, with 9 positions matching TRBD1. This CDR3 spans 17 amino acids. V was pared by 8 bases and J by 6 bases, with 14 bases of the junction left unmatched. Germline V CDR1 and CDR2: MDHEN, SYDVKM. CDR3 sequence reads: CASGPIKQGAGNSPLHF. CDR3 bases: TGTGCCAGCGGGCCGATAAAACAGGGGGCAGGTAATTCACCCCTCCACTTT.

A remark on this clone: The junction departs from the called germline gene at one end, perhaps through a read error. This chain links TRBV2 with TRBJ2-5; the D is unclear. CDR1 is SNHLY and CDR2 is FYNNEI in the germline V gene. The CDR3 is made up of 11 amino acids. The CDR3 region is CASSELEIQYF. The CDR3 DNA reads as TGTGCCAGCAGTGAACTCGAGATCCAGTACTTC.

CDR3 in amino acids: CAWSGVTGKSPLHF. The CDR3 region has the DNA TGTGCCTGGTCCGGGGTGACAGGGAAATCACCCCTCCACTTT. This chain links TRBV30 with TRBJ1-6, with TRBD1 identical over 7 bases. J was trimmed by 10 bases and V by 5 bases; bases with no gene match: 11. The V gene's germline CDR1 is GTSNPN and CDR2 SVGIG (reference sequence). This CDR3 has 14 residues.

The J gene is TRBJ2-7, the V gene TRBV13; 7 bases map to TRBD1. The CDR3 is 14 residues long. Looked up from germline, CDR1 is PRHDT and CDR2 is FYEKMQ (reference sequence). The V and J ends lost 1 base and 5 bases, in that order; junction bases with no gene match: 5. Here the CDR3 reads CASSLAGTANEQYV. CDR3 nucleotides: TGTGCCAGCAGCTTAGCTGGGACAGCCAACGAGCAGTACGTC.

This chain uses TRBV5-1 with TRBJ1-2; 9 bases map to TRBD1. Germline CDR1 is SGHRS and CDR2 is YFSETQ. V lost 2 bases to trimming and J lost 0 bases; unmatched junction nucleotides: 2. The CDR3 runs 15 residues. Here the CDR3 reads CASSFTGGTNYGYTF. CDR3 nucleotides: TGCGCCAGCAGCTTTACAGGGGGCACTAACTATGGCTACACCTTC.

The chain joins TRBV5-4 to TRBJ2-7; 8 nucleotides match TRBD1. Trimming at V came to 4 bases and at J to 2 bases, leaving 8 bases not matched to a gene. This CDR3 comprises 15 residues. Per the germline V gene, CDR1 is SGHNT and CDR2 is YYREEE (reference sequence). CDR3 protein: CASSPVGTGPYEQYF. Here the CDR3 DNA reads TGTGCCAGCAGCCCGGTCGGGACAGGACCCTACGAGCAGTACTTC. Using reference TRBV5-4 and TRBJ2-7 for the parts outside the CDR3, the full variable domain is ETGVTQSPTHLIKTRGQQVTLRCSSQSGHNTVSWYQQALGQGPQFIFQYYREEENGRGNFPPRFSGLQFPNYSSELNVNALELDDSALYLCASSPVGTGPYEQYFGPGTRLTVT.

This sequence joins TRBV2 and TRBJ2-3; a possible D gene is TRBD1 (6 bases). V gave up 6 bases and J gave up 2 bases, with 12 bases separating them. The CDR3 is 14 residues long. Germline V gene sequence: CDR1 SNHLY, CDR2 FYNNEI. The CDR3 nucleotides are TGTGCCAGCAGCGTAGACAGGTACACAGATACGCAGTATTTT. It yields the protein CASSVDRYTDTQYF.